Following are 27 T cell receptor beta chains from one sample sequenced in a study of control samples from healthy donors and cancer patients (TCRdb year 2020). Receptor libraries were prepared by the immunoSEQ multiplex PCR assay. The clones in this table, taken by TCRdb from immuneACCESS, are in-frame only. Not every clone is retained; where verified, under half of the shortfall comes from an unresolved V gene, and the cause of the rest is unknown. The sample includes 45,000 to 70,000 clones, with 85% to 95% observed a single time. Around 0.91% of the sample belongs to the ten largest clones. The specimen sequenced was PBMCs. All receptors come from a man aged 30-40 years with colorectal cancer.

The chain couples TRBV5-6 to TRBJ1-1; 12 nucleotides agree with TRBD1. This CDR3 is 18 amino acids long. Looked up from germline, CDR1 is SGHDT and CDR2 is YYEEEE. V gave up 1 base and J gave up 0 bases; unmatched junction bases: 7. CDR3 amino acids: CASSLRLGQGALNTEAFF. The CDR3 nucleotides read TGTGCCAGCAGCTTGCGTTTGGGACAGGGGGCTTTGAACACTGAAGCTTTCTTT.

V gene TRBV7-2 combines with J gene TRBJ2-5, with D hard to call. The CDR3 runs 14 residues. Trimming pared 3 bases from V and 2 bases from J, leaving 10 bases between. Per germline, CDR1 SGHTA and CDR2 FQGNSA. The CDR3 coding sequence is TGTGCCAGCAGCTTCAGTTGGGTTCAAGAGACCCAGTACTTC. Encoded protein: CASSFSWVQETQYF.

The chain couples TRBV5-4 to TRBJ2-3, with a weak D call TRBD2 (5 bases). There are 13 residues in the CDR3. Trimming cost V 1 base and J 5 bases, with 8 bases left between them. Per germline, CDR1 SGHNT and CDR2 YYREEE (reference sequence). CDR3 in amino acids: CASSLIGVDTQYF. The CDR3 DNA sequence: TGTGCCAGCAGCTTGATCGGGGTAGATACGCAGTATTTT. Looking up the rest from reference TRBV5-4 and TRBJ2-3 gives the full variable domain: ETGVTQSPTHLIKTRGQQVTLRCSSQSGHNTVSWYQQALGQGPQFIFQYYREEENGRGNFPPRFSGLQFPNYSSELNVNALELDDSALYLCASSLIGVDTQYFGPGTRLTVL.

The CDR3 DNA reads TGTGCCAGCAGCGCCGGGAGGTCAACCGTTAACTATGGCTACACCTTC. Protein: CASSAGRSTVNYGYTF. The rearrangement links TRBV9 to TRBJ1-2; D unresolved. This CDR3 has 16 amino acids. Germline CDR1 is SGDLS and CDR2 is YYNGEE. The ends were cut back, 3 bases at V and 1 base at J, with 16 bases in the middle.

The V call is TRBV5-6, the J call TRBJ2-6; 8 nucleotides align to TRBD1. Unmatched junction bases numbered 6, after V lost 5 bases and J lost 2 bases. The length of the CDR3 is 16 residues. The V gene's germline CDR1 is SGHDT and CDR2 YYEEEE. The CDR3 nucleotides are TGTGCCAGCAGGACAGGGGAGGCTCCTGGGGCCAACGTCCTGACTTTC. It encodes CASRTGEAPGANVLTF.

Only one count was recorded for this clone. The genes are TRBV5-1 and TRBJ2-6; weak D call: TRBD2 (6 bases). Trimming shortened V by 2 bases and J by 2 bases, and 11 bases separated the two germline ends. The CDR3 runs 16 residues. Germline V gives CDR1 SGHRS, CDR2 YFSETQ. CDR3 sequence: CASSFKGEAGANVLTF. CDR3 nucleotides: TGCGCCAGCAGCTTCAAAGGGGAGGCTGGGGCCAACGTCCTGACTTTC.

The chain employs TRBV15 and TRBJ2-1; 11 nucleotides match TRBD2. The CDR3 runs 15 residues. CDR1 LNHNV and CDR2 YYDKDF come from the germline V gene (reference sequence). J was trimmed by 10 bases and V by 3 bases; bases with no gene match: 8. The CDR3 sequence: CATSRHSGGAPEQFF. The CDR3 DNA sequence: TGTGCCACCAGCAGGCATAGCGGGGGGGCCCCCGAGCAGTTCTTC.

The V and J genes are TRBV5-5 and TRBJ2-3; the D gene could be TRBD1 or TRBD2 (5 bases each). Germline CDR1 and CDR2: SGHKS and YYEKEE (reference sequence). The CDR3 loop spans 14 amino acids. The V end was cut by 1 base, the J end by 5 bases, with 11 bases between. The CDR3 nucleotides are TGTGCCAGCAGCTTGTGGTTGGGACGAGATACGCAGTATTTT. Translating it yields CASSLWLGRDTQYF.

The genes are TRBV7-2 and TRBJ2-1; 9 bases agree with TRBD2. The CDR3 is 16 residues long. The V gene end was trimmed by 1 base and the J gene end by 8 bases; junction bases not matched to a gene: 9. CDR1 is SGHTA, CDR2 FQGNSA, per germline. In DNA, the CDR3 is TGTGCCAGCAGCTTAGTCGGCGGGGGGGCTCCCTATGAGCAGTTCTTC. Its protein is CASSLVGGGAPYEQFF.

The chain couples TRBV19 to TRBJ1-1; 10 bases fit TRBD1. The CDR3 totals 15 residues. Germline lookup yields CDR1 LNHDA and CDR2 SQIVND (reference sequence). The V and J ends lost 0 bases and 8 bases, in that order; junction bases with no gene match: 6. In DNA, the CDR3 is TGTGCCAGTAGTATAGATCGGGACAGGGGCCTCGAAGCTTTCTTT. The encoded protein is CASSIDRDRGLEAFF.

V gene TRBV4-1 combines with J gene TRBJ1-2; 10 nucleotides agree with TRBD1. The CDR3 loop spans 17 amino acids. From germline, CDR1 is MGHRA and CDR2 YSYEKL. Trimming cost V 2 bases and J 8 bases; bases outside gene matches: 14. The CDR3 DNA reads TGCGCCAGCAGCCAAAGTATGGGAGGGACAGGGGACGGGGGCTACACCTTC. Its translation: CASSQSMGGTGDGGYTF.

This chain connects TRBV5-6 to TRBJ2-1; 9 bases agree with TRBD2. V lost 2 bases to trimming and J lost 4 bases; unmatched junction nucleotides: 4. The CDR3 contains 15 residues. Germline V gene lookup returns CDR1 SGHDT and CDR2 YYEEEE. For the CDR3, the DNA is TGTGCCAGCAGCTTACTAGCGGGCTCGTACAATGAGCAGTTCTTC. This codes for CASSLLAGSYNEQFF.

This chain joins TRBV18 and TRBJ1-6; D not resolved. Per germline, CDR1 KGHSH and CDR2 LQKENI. This CDR3 has 14 amino acids. The V end lost 4 bases, the J end lost 5 bases, and 9 bases lay between the germline ends. The CDR3 bases are TGTGCCAGCTCACTCACAGAGAATAATTCACCCCTCCACTTT. Its protein product is CASSLTENNSPLHF.

The gene calls are TRBV6-5 and TRBJ1-2; D uncertain. Germline CDR1 and CDR2: MNHEY and SVGAGI. This CDR3 contains 12 residues. V was shortened by 5 bases and J by 8 bases, with 12 bases between the two germline ends. CDR3 protein: CASSRSTEGYTF. Written as DNA, the CDR3 is TGTGCCAGCAGTCGTTCGACTGAAGGCTACACCTTC.

The CDR3 DNA sequence: TGTGCCAGCAGCCCAAGGGACCCATCGGACGAGCAGTACGTC. Amino acid sequence: CASSPRDPSDEQYV. The rearrangement uses TRBV11-2 and TRBJ2-7; D is tentatively TRBD1 or TRBD2 (5 bases each). V was shortened by 5 bases and J by 5 bases, with 16 bases between the two germline ends. Per the germline V gene, CDR1 is SGHAT and CDR2 is FQNNGV. The CDR3 has 14 amino acids.

The V gene is TRBV19, the J gene TRBJ1-1, with D possibly being TRBD1 (5 bases). The CDR3 has 13 amino acids. Deletions cut 4 bases from V and 7 bases from J, with 13 bases between. Germline V gene sequence: CDR1 LNHDA, CDR2 SQIVND (reference sequence). CDR3 sequence: CASSNPGGIEAFF. CDR3 DNA sequence: TGTGCCAGTAGTAATCCGGGGGGGATTGAAGCTTTCTTT. Using reference TRBV19 and TRBJ1-1 for the parts outside the CDR3, the full variable domain is DGGITQSPKYLFRKEGQNVTLSCEQNLNHDAMYWYRQDPGQGLRLIYYSQIVNDFQKGDIAEGYSVSREKKESFPLTVTSAQKNPTAFYLCASSNPGGIEAFFGQGTRLTVV.

The chain couples TRBV3-1 (or the pseudogene TRBV3-2) to TRBJ1-6; D ambiguous. V was trimmed by 3 bases and J by 4 bases, leaving 10 bases between them. The CDR3 extends over 15 amino acids. In germline, CDR1 is LGHDT, CDR2 YNNKEL (reference sequence). DNA for the CDR3: TGTGCCAGCAGCCAGACGGGCAGATATAATTCACCCCTCCACTTT. It translates to CASSQTGRYNSPLHF.

The chain has TRBV12-3 or TRBV12-4 and TRBJ2-2; no clear D gene. This CDR3 is built from 13 residues. The V end lost 6 bases, the J end lost 2 bases, and 7 bases lay between the germline ends. CDR3 nucleotides: TGTGCCAGCAGCTACCCCAACACCGGGGAGCTGTTTTTT. Encoded protein: CASSYPNTGELFF.

This chain joins TRBV12-5 and TRBJ2-1; a weak D match, TRBD1 (5 bases). Trimming pared 6 bases from V and 7 bases from J, leaving 16 bases between. The CDR3 length is 14 residues. The germline V gene encodes CDR1 LGHNT and CDR2 FRNRAP. CDR3 residues: CASGLQALGNEQFF. The DNA of the CDR3 is TGTGCTAGTGGCCTACAGGCTTTAGGGAATGAGCAGTTCTTC.

The J gene is TRBJ2-1, the V gene TRBV19, with a possible D match to TRBD1 (6 bases). The CDR3 has 15 residues. From germline, CDR1 is LNHDA and CDR2 SQIVND (reference sequence). V lost 2 bases, J lost 0 bases, and 8 bases lay in between. In nucleotides, the CDR3 is TGTGCCAGTAGTATACAGGGGAGCTCCTACAATGAGCAGTTCTTC. Its translation is CASSIQGSSYNEQFF.

This chain connects TRBV4-2 to TRBJ2-2; D uncertain. Germline assignment: CDR1 LGHNA and CDR2 YNFKEQ. V lost 1 base to trimming and J lost 8 bases, with 5 bases between them. CDR3 length equals 12 residues. CDR3 residues: CASSQGVGELFF. Written as DNA, the CDR3 is TGTGCCAGCAGCCAAGGAGTGGGGGAGCTGTTTTTT.

This chain joins TRBV19 and TRBJ1-2; 7 nucleotides align to TRBD1. The CDR3 covers 14 residues. Germline lookup yields CDR1 LNHDA and CDR2 SQIVND (reference sequence). J gave up 2 bases and V 3 bases, and 3 bases lay outside the gene matches. Here the CDR3 DNA reads TGTGCCAGTAGTATCGGGACAGAGAACTATGGCTACACCTTC. Translating gives CASSIGTENYGYTF.

This sequence joins TRBV27 and TRBJ2-1; 7 nucleotides match TRBD2. This CDR3 comprises 13 residues. Germline V CDR1 and CDR2: MNHEY, SMNVEV (reference sequence). V lost 3 bases and J lost 7; bases outside the gene matches: 3. The CDR3 here is CASSLGLPNEQFF. CDR3 coding DNA: TGTGCCAGCAGTTTGGGACTACCTAATGAGCAGTTCTTC.

The chain uses TRBV5-1 and TRBJ1-4, with D hard to call. This CDR3 is built from 14 residues. Germline values: CDR1 SGHRS, CDR2 YFSETQ. V was trimmed by 0 bases and J by 8 bases, leaving 11 bases between them. DNA of the CDR3: TGCGCCAGCAGCTTGGCCGAGGGAGTCGAAAAACTGTTTTTT. This codes for CASSLAEGVEKLFF.

The V call is TRBV7-9, the J call TRBJ1-1, with unresolved D. CDR1 and CDR2 from the germline V gene are SEHNR and FQNEAQ (reference sequence). V gave up 5 bases and J gave up 5 bases, with 9 bases separating them. This CDR3 has 12 amino acids. The CDR3, as DNA: TGTGCCAGCAGCCCTTCAGAAACTGAAGCTTTCTTT. It yields the protein CASSPSETEAFF.

This clone was counted between two and nine times. The chain recombines TRBV6-6 with TRBJ1-5, with D unresolved. Germline V lookup: CDR1 MNHNY, CDR2 SVGAGI (reference sequence). Trimming took 0 bases from V and 1 from J, leaving 10 bases between them. The CDR3 has 16 amino acids. The CDR3 DNA follows: TGTGCCAGCAGTTACTCCGTGGGTCGGAGCAATCAGCCCCAGCATTTT. This translates into CASSYSVGRSNQPQHF.

This chain links TRBV29-1 with TRBJ2-1, with D uncertain. This CDR3 has 12 amino acids. Trimming took off 7 bases at V and 8 bases at J, with 15 bases between the two ends. Germline CDR1 SQVTM, CDR2 ANQGSEA. In nucleotides, the CDR3 is TGCAGCGCCCTCGGGCAGAATGATGAGCAGTTCTTC. Its protein is CSALGQNDEQFF.